These T cell receptor beta chains were read from a single sample in a study of blood T cell repertoires in COVID-19. This table comes from immunoSEQ multiplex PCR, and its TCRdb copy is limited to in-frame clones, with some not included. The repertoire holds a few hundred thousand clones, with about nine tenths as singletons. The material sequenced was peripheral blood. The receptors derive from a woman aged 40 to 50 with acute or convalescent COVID-19. The CDR3 runs from the conserved cysteine through the conserved F or W. A D gene is named only where the DNA matches it firmly. For some rows the clone size is stated as once, few or many, or as a class when expanded; others skip it.

v_gene	abundance	d_gene	j_gene	len	CDR3nt	CDR3aa
TRBV10-3	NA	TRBD1	TRBJ1-3	20	TGTGCCATCAGTGAGCCTCCGGGACAGCCATCTGGAAGCTCTGGAAACACCATATATTTT	CAISEPPGQPSGSSGNTIYF
TRBV13	NA	NA	TRBJ1-1	14	TGTGCCAGCAGCCGTTCCGACACCAACACTGAAGCTTTCTTT	CASSRSDTNTEAFF
TRBV9	once	NA	TRBJ2-2	12	TGTGCCAGCAGCGAAAATATTGGGGAGCTGTTTTTT	CASSENIGELFF
TRBV27	NA	NA	TRBJ1-6	14	TGTGCCAGCAGTTTAGGAGGGTTCAATTCACCCCTCCACTTT	CASSLGGFNSPLHF
TRBV5-1	NA	NA	TRBJ1-5	14	TGCGCCAGCAGCTTGGGGTCGGGGAATCAGCCCCAGCATTTT	CASSLGSGNQPQHF
TRBV29-1	NA	NA	TRBJ2-5	12	TGCAGCGCTCGTGGTTACGGAGAGACCCAGTACTTC	CSARGYGETQYF
TRBV5-5	NA	NA	TRBJ1-1	15	TGTGCCAGCAGCTTGGAGGCAGGGGTGAACACTGAAGCTTTCTTT	CASSLEAGVNTEAFF
TRBV7-3	NA	NA	TRBJ2-3	16	TGTGCCAGCAGCTCCCAGGGAGGGGGGTCAACAGATACGCAGTATTTT	CASSSQGGGSTDTQYF
TRBV3-1/TRBV3-2	NA	TRBD2	TRBJ2-5	15	TGTGCCAGCAGCCAAGATGTGGGACTAGCCGCCACCCAGTACTTC	CASSQDVGLAATQYF
TRBV19	once	TRBD2	TRBJ2-1	16	TGTGCCAGTTCAAATTTAGCGGGGGGCCTCTACAATGAGCAGTTCTTC	CASSNLAGGLYNEQFF
TRBV3-1/TRBV3-2	NA	TRBD2	TRBJ2-1	17	TGTGCCAGCAGCCAAAAAGCCCAGCGGGGGGGCGGGTATGAGCAGTTCTTC	CASSQKAQRGGGYEQFF
TRBV6-2/TRBV6-3	NA	NA	TRBJ1-1	16	TGTGCCAGCAGCCCTGTGGGAAGGGGAACGAACACTGAAGCTTTCTTT	CASSPVGRGTNTEAFF
TRBV6-6	NA	TRBD2	TRBJ2-3	16	TGTGCCAGCAGTTCTCCGGGACTAGCGGGGGCCTATACGCAGTATTTT	CASSSPGLAGAYTQYF